This T cell receptor (beta chain) was found in a study of blood T cell repertoires in COVID-19. Across the study: The analysed material was cDNA or gDNA that came from T cells, B-cell-depleted T cells, or PBMCs.

Categorization into cohorts depended on clinical history that participants reported. TCRdb keeps only in-frame clones here, not all; method: immunoSEQ multiplex PCR. The sample holds a few hundred thousand clones, roughly 89% seen once. The trim removed 3 bases at V and 6 bases at J, leaving 11 bases unmatched. The germline CDR1 and CDR2 sequences are SGHDT and YYEEEE. The CDR3 contains 16 residues. This clone appeared a few times. This chain joins TRBV5-6 and TRBJ1-5, with 8 positions matching TRBD1. The receptor's source is a woman between 18 and 30 years old who had recovered from COVID-19. The source material was PBMCs or T cells enriched from blood (not recorded which). The CDR3 DNA follows: TGTGCCAGCAGCTCTACGACAGGGGCGCAAGGTCAGCCCCAGCATTTT. Translated: CASSSTTGAQGQPQHF.